The present entry profiles one T cell receptor beta chain with its context. The data were taken from a study of PD-L1 blockade in urothelial cancer. CDR1 and CDR2 (germline): MDHEN, SYDVKM. The ends were cut back, 3 bases at V and 2 bases at J, with 22 bases in the middle. The CDR3 is made up of 18 amino acids. Measured with immunoSEQ multiplex PCR; TCRdb has only the in-frame clones, and not every one. The table records tens of thousands of clones, approximately 88% of them present only once. Time point described: pretreatment peripheral blood. The source material was PBMCs, sampled around atezolizumab (anti-PD-L1) treatment. The clonotype was recovered from a woman in her sixties or seventies with urothelial cancer. The rearrangement joins TRBV28 to TRBJ2-5; D possibly corresponds to TRBD2 (5 bases). Here the CDR3 reads CASSFPTRLAGVQETQYF. CDR3 DNA: TGTGCCAGCAGTTTCCCGACTCGCCTGGCGGGTGTGCAAGAGACCCAGTACTTC.